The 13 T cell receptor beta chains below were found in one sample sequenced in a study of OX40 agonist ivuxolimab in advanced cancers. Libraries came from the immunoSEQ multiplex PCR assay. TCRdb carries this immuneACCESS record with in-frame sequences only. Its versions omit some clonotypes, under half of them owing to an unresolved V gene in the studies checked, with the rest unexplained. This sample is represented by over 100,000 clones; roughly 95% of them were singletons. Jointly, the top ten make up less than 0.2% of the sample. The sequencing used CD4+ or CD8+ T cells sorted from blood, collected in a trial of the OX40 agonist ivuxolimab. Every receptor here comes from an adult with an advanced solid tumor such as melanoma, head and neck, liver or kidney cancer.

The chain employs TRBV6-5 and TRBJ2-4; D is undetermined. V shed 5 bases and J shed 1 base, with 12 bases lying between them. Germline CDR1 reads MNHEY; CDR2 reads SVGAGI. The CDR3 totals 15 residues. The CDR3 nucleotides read TGTGCCAGCAGTGCCGCAAGTGCGGCCAAAAACATTCAGTACTTC. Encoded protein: CASSAASAAKNIQYF.

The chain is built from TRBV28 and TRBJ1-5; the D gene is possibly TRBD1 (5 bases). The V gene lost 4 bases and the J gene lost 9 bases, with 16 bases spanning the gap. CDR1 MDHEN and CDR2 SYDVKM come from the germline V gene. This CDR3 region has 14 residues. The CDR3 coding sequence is TGTGCCAGCAGTTCCCTTGGGGCAGGCGGGCCCCAGCATTTT. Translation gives CASSSLGAGGPQHF. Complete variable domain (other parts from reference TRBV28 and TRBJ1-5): DVKVTQSSRYLVKRTGEKVFLECVQDMDHENMFWYRQDPGLGLRLIYFSYDVKMKEKGDIPEGYSVSREKKERFSLILESASTNQTSMYLCASSSLGAGGPQHFGDGTRLSIL.

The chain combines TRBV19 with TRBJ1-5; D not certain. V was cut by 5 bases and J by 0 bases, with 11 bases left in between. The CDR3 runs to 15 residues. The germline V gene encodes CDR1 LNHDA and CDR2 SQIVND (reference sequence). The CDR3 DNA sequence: TGTGCCAGTAGTTTGACAACCTATAGCAATCAGCCCCAGCATTTT. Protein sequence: CASSLTTYSNQPQHF.

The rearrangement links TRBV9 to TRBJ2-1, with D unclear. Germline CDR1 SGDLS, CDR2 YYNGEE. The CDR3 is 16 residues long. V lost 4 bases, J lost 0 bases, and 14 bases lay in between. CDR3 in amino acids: CASSSSKMGSYNEQFF. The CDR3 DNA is TGTGCCAGCAGCTCGAGCAAGATGGGCTCCTACAATGAGCAGTTCTTC.

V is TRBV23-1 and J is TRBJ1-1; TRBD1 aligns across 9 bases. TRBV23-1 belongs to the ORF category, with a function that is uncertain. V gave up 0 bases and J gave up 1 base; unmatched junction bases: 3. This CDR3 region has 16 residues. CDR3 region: CASSQSLDRGNTEAFF. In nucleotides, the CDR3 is TGCGCCAGCAGTCAATCCTTGGACAGGGGGAACACTGAAGCTTTCTTT.

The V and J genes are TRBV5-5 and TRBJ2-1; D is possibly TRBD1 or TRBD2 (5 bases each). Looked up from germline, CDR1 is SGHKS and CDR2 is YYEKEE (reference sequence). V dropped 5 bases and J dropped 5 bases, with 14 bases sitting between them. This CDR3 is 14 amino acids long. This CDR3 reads CASRVERGDNEQFF. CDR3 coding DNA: TGTGCCAGCAGGGTAGAGAGGGGTGACAATGAGCAGTTCTTC.

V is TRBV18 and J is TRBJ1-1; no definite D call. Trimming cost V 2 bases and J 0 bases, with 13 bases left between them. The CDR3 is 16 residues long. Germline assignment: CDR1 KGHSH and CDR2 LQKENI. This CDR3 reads CASSPIFQTVNTEAFF. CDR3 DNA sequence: TGTGCCAGCTCACCAATATTTCAGACCGTGAACACTGAAGCTTTCTTT.

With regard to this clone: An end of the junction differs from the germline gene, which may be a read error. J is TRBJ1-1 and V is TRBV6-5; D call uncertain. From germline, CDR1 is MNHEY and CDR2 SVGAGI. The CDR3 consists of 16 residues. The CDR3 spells CANSSRLGPKNTEAFF. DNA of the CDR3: TGTGCCAACAGTTCCCGTCTAGGACCTAAGAACACTGAAGCTTTCTTT.

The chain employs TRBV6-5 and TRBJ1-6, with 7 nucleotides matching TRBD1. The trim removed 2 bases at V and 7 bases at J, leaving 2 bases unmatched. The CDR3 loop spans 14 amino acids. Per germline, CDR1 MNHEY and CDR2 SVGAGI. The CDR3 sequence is CASSYTTGNSPLHF. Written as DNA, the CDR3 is TGTGCCAGCAGTTACACGACAGGGAATTCACCCCTCCACTTT.

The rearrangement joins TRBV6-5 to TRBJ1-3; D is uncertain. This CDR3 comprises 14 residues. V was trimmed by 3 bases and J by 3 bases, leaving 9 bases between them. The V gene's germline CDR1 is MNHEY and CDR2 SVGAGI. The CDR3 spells CASSYSGNGNTIYF. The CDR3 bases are TGTGCCAGCAGTTATTCGGGGAATGGAAACACCATATATTTT.

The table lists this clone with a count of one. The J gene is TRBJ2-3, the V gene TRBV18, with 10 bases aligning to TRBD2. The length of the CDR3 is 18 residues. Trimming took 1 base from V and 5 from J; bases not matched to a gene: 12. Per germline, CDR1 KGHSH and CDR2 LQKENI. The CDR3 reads CASSPQNLAGEGQDTQYF. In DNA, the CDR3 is TGTGCCAGCTCACCACAAAACCTAGCGGGGGAGGGCCAAGATACGCAGTATTTT.

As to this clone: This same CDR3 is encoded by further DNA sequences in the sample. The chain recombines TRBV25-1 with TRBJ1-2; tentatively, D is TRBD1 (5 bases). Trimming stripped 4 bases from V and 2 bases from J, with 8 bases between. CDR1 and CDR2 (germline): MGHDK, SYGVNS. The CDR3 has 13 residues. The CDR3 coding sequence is TGTGCCAGCAGTGGCGGGGGGAACTATGGCTACACCTTC. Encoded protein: CASSGGGNYGYTF.

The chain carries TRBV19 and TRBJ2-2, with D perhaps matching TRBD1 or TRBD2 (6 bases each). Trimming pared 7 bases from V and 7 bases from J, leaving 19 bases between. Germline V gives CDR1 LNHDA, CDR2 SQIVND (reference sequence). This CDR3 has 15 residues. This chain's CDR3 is CASTSGAGLRGELFF. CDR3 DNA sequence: TGTGCCAGTACGTCAGGGGCGGGACTTCGCGGGGAGCTGTTTTTT.